These T cell receptor beta chains were read from a single sample in a study of T cells in Graves' hyperthyroidism and ophthalmopathy. TCRdb analysed the multiplex PCR reads with MiXCR anew, one entry per CDR3 protein. Of more than 150,000 distinct CDR3 sequences in the sample, approximately 17% were seen once. Sequenced: blood. Receptors were obtained from a woman in her forties or fifties with Graves' hyperthyroidism. CDR3s leave out the opening cysteine and the closing phenylalanine or tryptophan. Clone size, where shown, is once, few, many, or a class for clones that have expanded.

many,TRBV6-6,TRBJ1-5,ASSYDRSNQPQH
many,TRBV7-9,TRBJ1-2,ASSPGTVGGYT
many,TRBV20-1,TRBJ2-1,SASDAGAGNEQF
many,TRBV6-1,TRBJ1-6,ASSFRQGNSPLH
many,TRBV6-2/TRBV6-3,TRBJ1-1,ASSSPWGSLNTEAF
few,TRBV5-8,TRBJ2-4,ASSPVDGPTKNIQY
many,TRBV29-1,TRBJ1-1,SVGLDGEAF
.,TRBV20-1,TRBJ1-2,SAWDGRRYGYT
many,TRBV15,TRBJ1-3,ATSRDKGLSGNTIY
few,TRBV5-6,TRBJ2-5,ASSLAGGSRETQY
many,TRBV16,TRBJ1-1,ASSQYLQFAEAF
many,TRBV28,TRBJ1-2,ASNGPGQGYGYT
many,TRBV6-6,TRBJ1-3,ASSYSRGSSGNTIY
.,TRBV20-1,TRBJ2-7,SARVPTSGGPYEQY
many,TRBV27,TRBJ2-1,ASSLLGAGGIWNEQF
few,TRBV6-5,TRBJ2-3,ASSLLFADTQC
many,TRBV7-2,TRBJ1-1,ASSLVGVPRSEAF
few,TRBV5-6,TRBJ2-7,ASGSYVGRVSYEQY
many,TRBV10-1,TRBJ2-2,ASSEDFYIRQAPGELF
many,TRBV24-1,TRBJ2-1,ATSDAGRMNNEQF
many,TRBV3-1,TRBJ1-1,ASSRAAGVTEAF
many,TRBV19,TRBJ1-4,ASSIRGIGRQNEKLF
.,TRBV19,TRBJ2-1,ASIEGNEQF